This TCR beta chain is from a study of PD-1 blockade in mismatch repair-deficient tumors. Some clones are missing from TCRdb's copy, which holds only in-frame ones; the method was immunoSEQ multiplex PCR. The table includes about 16,000 clones, approximately 84% detected once. V shed 2 bases, J shed 0 bases, and the junction held 1 base outside the gene matches. Germline V lookup: CDR1 MRHNA, CDR2 SNTAGT. CDR3 length: 15 residues. Source: PBMCs, taken before pembrolizumab treatment. V gene TRBV6-4 combines with J gene TRBJ2-7, with 10 nucleotides matching TRBD2. The receptor comes from an adult with mismatch repair-deficient cancer. The CDR3 DNA is TGTGCCAGCAGTGACACTAGCGGGGTCTCCTACGAGCAGTACTTC. Amino acids: CASSDTSGVSYEQYF.